Below, 7 T cell receptor beta chains from the same sample are listed, as sequenced in a study of cytomegalovirus exposure and HLA in healthy donors. Primers included in the PCR were 60 Vbeta and 13 Jbeta primers. The method was immunoSEQ multiplex PCR; TCRdb's version includes in-frame clones alone and lacks a portion of them. Of 110,000 or so clones in the sample, 65% to 80% were seen once. Sample: PBMCs. The receptors were sampled from a man aged 18 to 30 in good health and CMV-seropositive.

The V gene is TRBV5-6, the J gene TRBJ1-2, with unresolved D. Germline V gives CDR1 SGHDT, CDR2 YYEEEE. The V end lost 2 bases, the J end lost 5 bases, and 16 bases lay between the germline ends. The CDR3 has 15 amino acids. In DNA, the CDR3 is TGTGCCAGCAGCTTCCCTGAGGGATCACTGTATGGCTACACCTTC. Its translation is CASSFPEGSLYGYTF.

The chain joins TRBV2 to TRBJ2-1, with D unresolved. Trimming removed 6 bases from V and 5 bases from J, with 17 bases in between. The CDR3 extends over 15 amino acids. Germline V gene lookup returns CDR1 SNHLY and CDR2 FYNNEI. This CDR3 is CASRLYSVSNNEQFF. The CDR3 DNA sequence: TGTGCCAGCAGACTCTACTCCGTAAGCAACAATGAGCAGTTCTTC. The entire variable domain, with the rest obtained from reference TRBV2 and TRBJ2-1, is as follows: EPEVTQTPSHQVTQMGQEVILRCVPISNHLYFYWYRQILGQKVEFLVSFYNNEISEKSEIFDDQFSVERPDGSNFTLKIRSTKLEDSAMYFCASRLYSVSNNEQFFGPGTRLTVL.

The CDR3 region is CAWSVTGRDRAGYTF. The CDR3 DNA follows: TGTGCCTGGAGTGTCACAGGCCGGGACAGGGCTGGCTACACCTTC. The genes are TRBV30 and TRBJ1-2; the match to TRBD1 covers 9 bases. The CDR3 is 15 residues long. After removal of 0 bases from V and 7 bases from J, the junction contained 9 bases not matched to a gene. Germline values: CDR1 GTSNPN, CDR2 SVGIG (reference sequence).

This chain links TRBV7-8 with TRBJ1-5, with 10 positions matching TRBD1. Germline assignment: CDR1 SGHVS and CDR2 FQNEAQ. This CDR3 spans 15 amino acids. J gave up 1 base and V 5 bases, and 2 bases lay outside the gene matches. In DNA form, the CDR3 reads TGTGCCAGCAGCCAGGGACAGGGGAGCAATCAGCCCCAGCATTTT. Encoded protein: CASSQGQGSNQPQHF.

The genes are TRBV4-1 and TRBJ1-3; D is unclear. The V end was cut by 0 bases, the J end by 2 bases, with 11 bases between. The germline gives CDR1 MGHRA, CDR2 YSYEKL. The CDR3 has 16 residues. The CDR3 DNA follows: TGCGCCAGCAGCCAAGAGTGGGCTCAACCTGGAAACACCATATATTTT. Translation gives CASSQEWAQPGNTIYF.

This clone was seen a handful of times. This rearrangement joins TRBV6-5 to TRBJ1-2; D remains unclear. This CDR3 contains 15 residues. V dropped 0 bases and J dropped 2 bases, with 10 bases sitting between them. Germline V gene sequence: CDR1 MNHEY, CDR2 SVGAGI. The CDR3 bases are TGTGCCAGCAGTTACTCTCTCCAGATAAACTATGGCTACACCTTC. Translation gives CASSYSLQINYGYTF.

J is TRBJ1-1 and V is TRBV7-9, with D hard to call. CDR3 length: 13 residues. Trimming stripped 1 base from V and 5 bases from J, with 8 bases between. Germline lookup yields CDR1 SEHNR and CDR2 FQNEAQ (reference sequence). The CDR3 region has the DNA TGTGCCAGCAGCTTAGGGGCGGGAACTGAAGCTTTCTTT. Amino acid sequence: CASSLGAGTEAFF.